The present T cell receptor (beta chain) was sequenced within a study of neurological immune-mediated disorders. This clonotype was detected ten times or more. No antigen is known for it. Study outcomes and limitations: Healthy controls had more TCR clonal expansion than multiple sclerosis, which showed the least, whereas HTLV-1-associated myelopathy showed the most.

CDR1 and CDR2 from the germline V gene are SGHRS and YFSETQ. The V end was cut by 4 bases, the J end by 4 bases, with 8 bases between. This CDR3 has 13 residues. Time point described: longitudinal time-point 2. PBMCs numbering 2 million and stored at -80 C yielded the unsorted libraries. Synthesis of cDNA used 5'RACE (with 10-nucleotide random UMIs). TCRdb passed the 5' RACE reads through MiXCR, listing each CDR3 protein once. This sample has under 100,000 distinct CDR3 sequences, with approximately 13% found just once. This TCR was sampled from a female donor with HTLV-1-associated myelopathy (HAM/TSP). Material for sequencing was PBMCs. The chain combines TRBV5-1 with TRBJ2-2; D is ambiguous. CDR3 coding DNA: TGCGCCAGCAGCCTCCTGACCACCGGGGAGCTGTTTTTT. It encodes CASSLLTTGELFF.